This T cell receptor (beta chain) comes out of a study of blood T cell repertoires in COVID-19. Whole-study context: Sources were T cells, B-cell-depleted T cells, or PBMCs; the material itself was cDNA or gDNA.

As originally analysed: Nucleated cell counts were estimated from reference gene primer amplification. Profiled with immunoSEQ multiplex PCR; TCRdb holds only in-frame clones, not every one. V, J and clone size reflect that table, while D and trimming were determined from the DNA. The sample consists of roughly 230,000 clones, more than 65% of them appearing once. Germline V lookup: CDR1 SGHNT, CDR2 YYREEE (reference sequence). This CDR3 contains 14 residues. Between the trimmed V and J ends, which lost 0 bases and 3 bases, there was a span of 9 bases. The receptor comes from a woman over 75 with acute or convalescent COVID-19. This chain links TRBV5-4 with TRBJ1-1, with D unresolved. Sequencing was carried out using peripheral blood. The CDR3 reads CASSLDGKHTEAFF. The CDR3 DNA reads TGTGCCAGCAGCTTGGACGGTAAGCACACTGAAGCTTTCTTT. Full variable domain (remainder filled in from reference TRBV5-4 and TRBJ1-1): ETGVTQSPTHLIKTRGQQVTLRCSSQSGHNTVSWYQQALGQGPQFIFQYYREEENGRGNFPPRFSGLQFPNYSSELNVNALELDDSALYLCASSLDGKHTEAFFGQGTRLTVV.